This T cell receptor (beta chain) stems from a study of blood T cells in healthy people across ages. Primers used in a second PCR of about 6 to 11 cycles were a sample-barcoded 5' primer and a J-beta primer mix. TCRdb processed the 5' RACE reads anew with MiXCR; each CDR3 protein has one entry. Of some 760,000 distinct CDR3 sequences in the sample, 25% are singletons; the top ten hold more than 8%. The CDR3 runs to 13 residues. V was cut by 2 bases and J by 1 base, with 4 bases left in between. Germline CDR1 and CDR2: SGHTA and FQGNSA. This sample was also put to use in a study of T cells of mothers and their children.

Sequenced sample: blood. The TCR comes from a boy aged 5-17 years in good health. V gene TRBV7-2 combines with J gene TRBJ2-3; unclear D gene. CDR3 in amino acids: CASSLKGTDTQYF. The CDR3 DNA follows: TGTGCCAGCAGCTTAAAAGGCACAGATACGCAGTATTTT.